These 30 T cell receptor beta chains were all obtained from the same sample, sequenced in a study of CXCR3-negative and CXCR3-positive naive CD8 T cells. The authors made the TRB cDNA libraries by 5' RACE using UMI labels. TCRdb processed the 5' RACE reads again and assigns one entry to each CDR3 protein, with no DNA. Its clone listing holds around 6,800 distinct CDR3 sequences. Their antigen targets remain unknown. Study results and limitations: A higher hydrophobicity marked the TRB CDR3s of CXCR3-positive naive cells versus CXCR3-negative naive cells.

Sequencing was carried out using naive CXCR3+ CD8+ T cells from blood. Described subset: CD45RO-CCR7+CD27+CD95- naive CD8+ T cells expressing CXCR3 (TNR3+). Every receptor here comes from a human donor in good health. Some clones in this sample may be carry-over from other donors' samples.

The chain couples TRBV11-2 to TRBJ1-1; TCRdb's D gene call, TRBD1, goes unchecked for lack of DNA. CDR3 length: 16 residues. CDR1 SGHAT and CDR2 FQNNGV come from the germline V gene. The chain's CDR3 is CASRPGRVGWNTEAFF.

The V gene is TRBV2, the J gene TRBJ1-5; as DNA is missing, the TRBD1 call by TCRdb cannot be tested. The CDR3 spans 17 residues. CDR1 is SNHLY, CDR2 FYNNEI, per germline. The CDR3 loop is CASNSPGTGNSNQPQHF.

V and J are TRBV20-1 and TRBJ1-5; TCRdb selects TRBD1, and the lack of DNA leaves this call unchecked. CDR3 length: 13 residues. The germline gives CDR1 DFQATT, CDR2 SNEGSKA (reference sequence). This CDR3 reads CSASRPGNQPQHF.

The genes are TRBV21-1 and TRBJ2-7. TRBV21-1 is described as a pseudogene. The CDR3 runs to 15 residues. CDR3 protein: CASSKVLSVSYEQYF.

This clonotype registers medium-sized by frequency. The rearrangement joins TRBV2 to TRBJ1-2; TCRdb outputs TRBD1, but without DNA this stays unchecked. CDR1 is SNHLY and CDR2 is FYNNEI in the germline V gene. The CDR3 covers 13 residues. The CDR3 reads CASRPRGFVGYTF.

This clonotype registers medium-sized by frequency. The chain recombines TRBV12-3 or TRBV12-4 with TRBJ2-2; there is no DNA to check the TCRdb D call of TRBD2. This CDR3 spans 15 amino acids. CDR3: CASSLVASWTGELFF.

This sequence joins TRBV20-1 and TRBJ2-1. CDR3 length: 13 residues. In germline, CDR1 is DFQATT, CDR2 SNEGSKA (reference sequence). CDR3 region: CSARDASHDEQFF.

The V gene is TRBV28, the J gene TRBJ2-2; the D call of TRBD2 rests on TCRdb alone, since no DNA is present to check it. CDR1 is MDHEN, CDR2 SYDVKM, per germline. The CDR3 totals 12 residues. Here the CDR3 reads CATQGGTGELFF.

This clonotype is called medium-sized based on its frequency. The V call is TRBV29-1, the J call TRBJ1-1; TCRdb outputs TRBD1, but without DNA this stays unchecked. The V gene's germline CDR1 is SQVTM and CDR2 ANQGSEA. This CDR3 contains 12 residues. CDR3 amino acids: CSVRTVNTEAFF.

This chain links TRBV27 with TRBJ2-7; as DNA is missing, the TRBD1 call by TCRdb cannot be tested. The CDR3 length is 15 residues. CDR1 and CDR2 from the germline V gene are MNHEY and SMNVEV (reference sequence). Here the CDR3 reads CASSWMGPNSYEQYF.

Measured by frequency, this clonotype is medium-sized. The chain has TRBV21-1 and TRBJ2-4; TCRdb gives TRBD2 as the D gene, but with no DNA this cannot be confirmed. TRBV21-1 is classified as a pseudogene. The CDR3 sequence is 21 residues long. Here the CDR3 reads CASSKELAGGPIGLAKNIQYF.

Measured by frequency, this clonotype is medium-sized. This chain joins TRBV2 and TRBJ2-3; TCRdb lists TRBD2, though no DNA is available to test this call. CDR3 size: 16 residues. Germline CDR1 is SNHLY and CDR2 is FYNNEI. CDR3 in amino acids: CASRSPSGGSTDTQYF.

This chain uses TRBV12-3 or TRBV12-4 with TRBJ2-2; there is no DNA to check the TCRdb D call of TRBD2. The CDR3 totals 16 residues. CDR3 sequence: CASSRPTSGLTGELFF.

This clonotype is identified as medium-sized from frequency. The chain is built from TRBV29-1 and TRBJ2-1. Germline V gene sequence: CDR1 SQVTM, CDR2 ANQGSEA. This CDR3 has 14 residues. The CDR3 spells CSVEALTGSDEQFF.

This clonotype is identified as medium-sized from frequency. The chain has TRBV7-8 and TRBJ2-1; the D call of TRBD1 rests on TCRdb alone, since no DNA is present to check it. Germline lookup yields CDR1 SGHVS and CDR2 FQNEAQ. The CDR3 extends over 13 amino acids. The CDR3 here is CASSSPVSDEQFF.

The rearrangement joins TRBV19 to TRBJ2-1; TCRdb calls TRBD1, which cannot be checked without DNA. This CDR3 region has 16 residues. Germline values: CDR1 LNHDA, CDR2 SQIVND (reference sequence). This chain's CDR3 is CASRDRDYPGPYEQFF.

The chain couples TRBV7-6 to TRBJ2-1; TCRdb's D call of TRBD2 is untestable without DNA. The germline V gene has CDR1 SGHVS and CDR2 FNYEAQ. The CDR3 is 18 amino acids. The CDR3 protein is CASSSSSGSPSSYNEQFF. Together with reference TRBV7-6 and TRBJ2-1, the CDR3 gives the full variable domain: GAGVSQSPRYKVTKRGQDVALRCDPISGHVSLYWYRQALGQGPEFLTYFNYEAQQDKSGLPNDRFSAERPEGSISTLTIQRTEQRDSAMYRCASSSSSGSPSSYNEQFFGPGTRLTVL.

This clonotype is called medium-sized based on its frequency. This chain uses TRBV27 with TRBJ2-3; TCRdb returns TRBD2, unconfirmable since there is no DNA. Germline lookup yields CDR1 MNHEY and CDR2 SMNVEV (reference sequence). The CDR3 totals 16 residues. CDR3 residues: CASSLWASGHTDTQYF.

This clonotype is called medium-sized based on its frequency. This sequence joins TRBV27 and TRBJ2-7; TCRdb reports TRBD1, a call that lacks DNA to check it against. The germline CDR1 and CDR2 sequences are MNHEY and SMNVEV (reference sequence). CDR3 length: 12 residues. CDR3 protein: CASSPEAGEQYF.

This clonotype is identified as medium-sized (0.01 to 0.1%) from frequency. V usage is TRBV6-5 and J usage is TRBJ2-7. In germline, CDR1 is MNHEY, CDR2 SVGAGI. The CDR3 contains 15 residues. The CDR3 loop is CASSSLLGGVHEQYF.

V gene TRBV2 combines with J gene TRBJ2-3; lacking DNA, the TRBD1 call made by TCRdb goes unchecked. This CDR3 has 17 residues. Germline values: CDR1 SNHLY, CDR2 FYNNEI. The chain's CDR3 is CASTLPLAGELTDTQYF.

The genes are TRBV3-1 and TRBJ2-5; TCRdb's D call of TRBD1 is untestable without DNA. The CDR3 has 16 residues. Germline V lookup: CDR1 LGHDT, CDR2 YNNKEL (reference sequence). The CDR3 sequence is CASGDGTGIILETQYF.

The rearrangement links TRBV7-8 to TRBJ2-4; the TCRdb D gene call, TRBD2, has no DNA to confirm it. Germline loops: CDR1 SGHVS, CDR2 FQNEAQ. There are 21 residues in the CDR3. The CDR3 spells CASSLGLGTSGNLLAKNIQYF. Combining the CDR3 with reference TRBV7-8 and TRBJ2-4 gives the whole variable domain GAGVSQSPRYKVAKRGQDVALRCDPISGHVSLFWYQQALGQGPEFLTYFQNEAQLDKSGLPSDRFFAERPEGSVSTLKIQRTQQEDSAVYLCASSLGLGTSGNLLAKNIQYFGAGTRLSVL.

J is TRBJ2-7 and V is TRBV4-1; the D call of TRBD1 rests on TCRdb alone, since no DNA is present to check it. Germline-derived CDR1 and CDR2 are MGHRA and YSYEKL. The CDR3 loop spans 12 amino acids. The CDR3 is CASSLTGAEQYF.

This clonotype is called medium-sized based on its frequency. The V and J genes are TRBV20-1 and TRBJ2-5; TCRdb lists TRBD1, though no DNA is available to test this call. Per the germline V gene, CDR1 is DFQATT and CDR2 is SNEGSKA (reference sequence). The CDR3 has 17 residues. CDR3 protein: CSARDRDDSIYQETQYF.

The chain carries TRBV29-1 and TRBJ2-1. The CDR3 contains 15 residues. Germline V gene data show CDR1 as SQVTM and CDR2 as ANQGSEA. The CDR3 loop reads CSVVAATSSYNEQFF.

This CDR3 reads CASSPRGTEAFF. The chain has TRBV5-4 and TRBJ1-1; TCRdb calls TRBD1, which cannot be checked without DNA. Germline V gene sequence: CDR1 SGHNT, CDR2 YYREEE (reference sequence). The CDR3 extends over 12 amino acids.

This CDR3 reads CAIWTDTGELFF. The J gene is TRBJ2-2, the V gene TRBV11-2; TCRdb picks TRBD1, but there is no DNA to check that call. This CDR3 has 12 residues. Germline V gene lookup returns CDR1 SGHAT and CDR2 FQNNGV.

This clonotype shows up as medium-sized by frequency. V and J are TRBV29-1 and TRBJ2-2. CDR1 SQVTM and CDR2 ANQGSEA come from the germline V gene. The CDR3 consists of 12 residues. The CDR3 sequence: CSAPSVTGELFF.

The V call is TRBV7-9, the J call TRBJ1-1; checking the TCRdb D call of TRBD1 is not possible without DNA. The germline V gene has CDR1 SEHNR and CDR2 FQNEAQ (reference sequence). This CDR3 region has 12 residues. The CDR3 here is CASSPPTHEAFF. The whole variable domain, remainder taken from reference TRBV7-9 and TRBJ1-1, is DTGVSQNPRHKITKRGQNVTFRCDPISEHNRLYWYRQTLGQGPEFLTYFQNEAQLEKSRLLSDRFSAERPKGSFSTLEIQRTEQGDSAMYLCASSPPTHEAFFGQGTRLTVV.